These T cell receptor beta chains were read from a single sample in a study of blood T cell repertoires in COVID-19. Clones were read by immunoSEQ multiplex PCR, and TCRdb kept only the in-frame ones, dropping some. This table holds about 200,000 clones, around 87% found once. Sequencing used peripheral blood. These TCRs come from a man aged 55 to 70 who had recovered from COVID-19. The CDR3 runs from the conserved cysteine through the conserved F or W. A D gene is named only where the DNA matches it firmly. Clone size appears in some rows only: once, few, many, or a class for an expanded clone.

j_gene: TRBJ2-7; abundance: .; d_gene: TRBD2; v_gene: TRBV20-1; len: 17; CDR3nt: TGCAGTGCTAGTGGACTAGCGGGAGGGCGTTTCTCCTACGAGCAGTACTTC; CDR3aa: CSASGLAGGRFSYEQYF
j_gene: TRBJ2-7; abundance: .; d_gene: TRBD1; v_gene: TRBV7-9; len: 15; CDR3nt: TGTGCCAGCAGCCTTAGACAGGGGGTGGCCTACGAGCAGTACTTC; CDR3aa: CASSLRQGVAYEQYF
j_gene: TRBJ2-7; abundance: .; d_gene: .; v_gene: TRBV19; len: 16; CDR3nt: TGTGCCAGTAGTACGATCGGTCCTAGCGAGTCTTACGAGCAGTACTTC; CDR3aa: CASSTIGPSESYEQYF
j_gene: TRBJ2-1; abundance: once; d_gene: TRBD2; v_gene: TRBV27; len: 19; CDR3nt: TGTGCCAGCAGGGCGGGAACCGGCATAGCGGGAGGGACCTACAATGAGCAGTTCTTC; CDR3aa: CASRAGTGIAGGTYNEQFF
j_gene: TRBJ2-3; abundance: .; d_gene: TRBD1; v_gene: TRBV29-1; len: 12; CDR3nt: TGCAGCGTGACGGGACAGGGGGATACGCAGTATTTT; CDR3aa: CSVTGQGDTQYF
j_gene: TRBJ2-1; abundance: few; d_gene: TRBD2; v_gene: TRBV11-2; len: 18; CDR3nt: TGTGCCAGCAGCTTAGCCGCGCCTAGCGGGAGGGCCAACAATGAGCAGTTCTTC; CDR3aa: CASSLAAPSGRANNEQFF
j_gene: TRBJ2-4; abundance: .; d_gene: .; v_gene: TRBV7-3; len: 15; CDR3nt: TGTGCCAGCAGCTTGATGGGGCGCGACAAAAACATTCAGTACTTC; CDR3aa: CASSLMGRDKNIQYF
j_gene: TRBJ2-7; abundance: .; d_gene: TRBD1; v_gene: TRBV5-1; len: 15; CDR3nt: TGCGCCAGCAGCTTGGAACAGGGGGCGCCCTACGAGCAGTACTTC; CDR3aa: CASSLEQGAPYEQYF
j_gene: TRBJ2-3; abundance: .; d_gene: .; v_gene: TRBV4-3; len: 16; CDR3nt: TGCGCCAGCAGCCAAGAGGAGGCACTGGCCACAGATACGCAGTATTTT; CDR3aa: CASSQEEALATDTQYF
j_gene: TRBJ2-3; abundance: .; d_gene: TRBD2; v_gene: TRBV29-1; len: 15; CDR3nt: TGCAGCGTTCTCCCAGGGCGGGGGGTCACAGATACGCAGTATTTT; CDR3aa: CSVLPGRGVTDTQYF
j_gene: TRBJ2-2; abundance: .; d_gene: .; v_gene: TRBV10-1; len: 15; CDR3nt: TGCGCCAGCAGTCCCGGCGGGCCTAACACCGGGGAGCTGTTTTTT; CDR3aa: CASSPGGPNTGELFF
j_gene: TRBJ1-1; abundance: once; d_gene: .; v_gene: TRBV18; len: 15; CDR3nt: TGTGCCAGCTCTCCGGGGGTGGCAGGGAACACTGAAGCTTTCTTT; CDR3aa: CASSPGVAGNTEAFF
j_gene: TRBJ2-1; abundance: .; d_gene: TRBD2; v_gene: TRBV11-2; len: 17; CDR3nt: TGTGCCAGCAGCTCCGGCATCCTGACTAGCGGCTACAATGAGCAGTTCTTC; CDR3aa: CASSSGILTSGYNEQFF
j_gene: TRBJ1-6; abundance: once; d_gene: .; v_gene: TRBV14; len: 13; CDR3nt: TGTGCCAGCAGCTCCCTCTATAATTCACCCCTCCACTTT; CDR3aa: CASSSLYNSPLHF
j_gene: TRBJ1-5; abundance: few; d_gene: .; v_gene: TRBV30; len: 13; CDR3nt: TGTGCCTGGAGTGAACCCGGAGGAGGGCCCCAGCATTTT; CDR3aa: CAWSEPGGGPQHF
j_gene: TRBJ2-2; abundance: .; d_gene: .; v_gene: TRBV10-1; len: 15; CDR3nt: TGCGCCAGCAGTGAGGTTTGGGGAGACACCGGGGAGCTGTTTTTT; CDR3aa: CASSEVWGDTGELFF
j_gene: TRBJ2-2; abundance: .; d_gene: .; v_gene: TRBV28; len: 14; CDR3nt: TGTGCCACCCGAGGCATTCTTGGCACCGGGGAGCTGTTTTTT; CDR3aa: CATRGILGTGELFF
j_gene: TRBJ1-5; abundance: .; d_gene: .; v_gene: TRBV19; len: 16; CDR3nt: TGTGCCAGTACCCCTCGAGGGGTTGGGACTGATCAGCCCCAGCATTTT; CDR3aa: CASTPRGVGTDQPQHF
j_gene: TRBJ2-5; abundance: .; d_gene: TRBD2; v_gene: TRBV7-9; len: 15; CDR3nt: TGTGCCAGCAGCTGGCTAGCGGGAGCGGGGGAGACCCAGTACTTC; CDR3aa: CASSWLAGAGETQYF
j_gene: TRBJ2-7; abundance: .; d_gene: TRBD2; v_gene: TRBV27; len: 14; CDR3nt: TGTGCCAGCAGTTTGGGGCGGGAGAGTTACGAGCAGTACTTC; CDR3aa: CASSLGRESYEQYF
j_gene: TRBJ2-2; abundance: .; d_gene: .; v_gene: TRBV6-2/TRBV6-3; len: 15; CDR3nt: TGTGCCAGCAGTTCGGGGGGCCTGAACACCGGGGAGCTGTTTTTT; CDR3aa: CASSSGGLNTGELFF
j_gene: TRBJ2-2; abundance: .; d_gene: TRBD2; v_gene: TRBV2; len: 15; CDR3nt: TGTGCCAGCTTAGCGGGAGGGACTCGCACCGGGGAGCTGTTTTTT; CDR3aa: CASLAGGTRTGELFF
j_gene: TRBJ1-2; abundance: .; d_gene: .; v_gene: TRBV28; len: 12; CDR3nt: TGTGCCAGCAGTTGGGGCAACTATGGCTACACCTTC; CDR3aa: CASSWGNYGYTF
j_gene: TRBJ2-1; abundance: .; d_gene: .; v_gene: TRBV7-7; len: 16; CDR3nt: TGTGCCAGCAGCTTAGAAGCGTCGAGCTCCTACAATGAGCAGTTCTTC; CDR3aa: CASSLEASSSYNEQFF
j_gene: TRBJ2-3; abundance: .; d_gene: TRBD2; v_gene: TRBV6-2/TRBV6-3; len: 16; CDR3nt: TGTGCCAGCAGTCCCTCAGGGCGGGGGGGCACAGATACGCAGTATTTT; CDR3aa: CASSPSGRGGTDTQYF
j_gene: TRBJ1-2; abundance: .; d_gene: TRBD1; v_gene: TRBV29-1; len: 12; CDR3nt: TGCAGCGTTGAAAACAGGGGGCAAGGCTACACCTTC; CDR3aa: CSVENRGQGYTF
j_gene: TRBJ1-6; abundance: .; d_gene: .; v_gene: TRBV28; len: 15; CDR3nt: TGTGCCAGCAGCCAAGCGGGGGTTGACAATTCACCCCTCCACTTT; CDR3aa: CASSQAGVDNSPLHF
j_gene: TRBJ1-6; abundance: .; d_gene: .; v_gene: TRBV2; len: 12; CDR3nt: TGTGCCAGCCAAAGCGGGAATTCACCCCTCCACTTT; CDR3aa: CASQSGNSPLHF
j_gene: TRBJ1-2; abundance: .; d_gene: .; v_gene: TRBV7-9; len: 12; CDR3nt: TGTGCCAGCTCCGGAGTTAACTATGGCTACACCTTC; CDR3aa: CASSGVNYGYTF
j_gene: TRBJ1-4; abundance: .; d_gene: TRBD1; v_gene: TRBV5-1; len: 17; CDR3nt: TGCGCCAGCAGCTTATTGGGGACAGGGCGAAGTCACGAAAAACTGTTTTTT; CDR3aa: CASSLLGTGRSHEKLFF
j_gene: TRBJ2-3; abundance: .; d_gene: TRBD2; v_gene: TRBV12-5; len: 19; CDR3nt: TGTGCTAGTGGTTTGGCTGGGGTAGCGGGGGGCCCAATCACAGATACGCAGTATTTT; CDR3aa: CASGLAGVAGGPITDTQYF
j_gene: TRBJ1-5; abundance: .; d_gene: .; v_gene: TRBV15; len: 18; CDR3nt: TGTGCCACCAGCAGAGAAGGAAGAGGCGGATATAGCAATCAGCCCCAGCATTTT; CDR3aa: CATSREGRGGYSNQPQHF
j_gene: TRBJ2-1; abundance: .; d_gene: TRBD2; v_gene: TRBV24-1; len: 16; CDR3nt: TGTGCCACCAGTGACCCCACCTTAGCGGGAGGCTATGAGCAGTTCTTC; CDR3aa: CATSDPTLAGGYEQFF
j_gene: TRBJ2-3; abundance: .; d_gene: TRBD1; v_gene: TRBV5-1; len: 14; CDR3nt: TGCGCCAGCAGCCCCGTCCAGGGGGAGGATACGCAGTATTTT; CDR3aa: CASSPVQGEDTQYF
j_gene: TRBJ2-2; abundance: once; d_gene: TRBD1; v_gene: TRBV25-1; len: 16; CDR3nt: TGTGCCAGCAGCCTATTGACAGGGGGCGTAACCGGGGAGCTGTTTTTT; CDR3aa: CASSLLTGGVTGELFF
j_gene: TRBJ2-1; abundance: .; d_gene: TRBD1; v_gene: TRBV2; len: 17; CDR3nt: TGTGCCAGCAGTGAAGCGCTTGGGACAGGGAGGATCGGTGAGCAGTTCTTC; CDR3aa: CASSEALGTGRIGEQFF
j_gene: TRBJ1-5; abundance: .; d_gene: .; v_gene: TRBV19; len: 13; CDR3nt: TGTGCCTGCCGGGACAATGTCGGTCAGCCCCAGCATTTT; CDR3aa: CACRDNVGQPQHF
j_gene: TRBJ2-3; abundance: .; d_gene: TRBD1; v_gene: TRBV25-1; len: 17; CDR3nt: TGTGCCAGCAGTGATCGCGGGACAGGGGTTTTCACAGATACGCAGTATTTT; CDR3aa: CASSDRGTGVFTDTQYF
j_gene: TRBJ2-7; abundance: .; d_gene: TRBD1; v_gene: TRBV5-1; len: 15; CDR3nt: TGCGCCAGCAGCCTCGGACAGGGAAGCTCCTACGAGCAGTACTTC; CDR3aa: CASSLGQGSSYEQYF
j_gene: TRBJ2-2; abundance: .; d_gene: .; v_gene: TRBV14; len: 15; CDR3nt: TGTGCCAGCAGCCCCCGAAGGGGAGGAACCGGGGAGCTGTTTTTT; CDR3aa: CASSPRRGGTGELFF
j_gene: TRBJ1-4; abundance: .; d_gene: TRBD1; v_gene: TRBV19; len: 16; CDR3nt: TGTGCCAGTAGTAACCTAGGGACAGACGGTAATGAAAAACTGTTTTTT; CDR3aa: CASSNLGTDGNEKLFF
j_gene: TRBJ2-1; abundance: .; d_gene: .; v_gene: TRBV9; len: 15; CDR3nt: TGTGCCAGCAGCCCAGAGACATTTGCTCTCAATGAGCAGTTCTTC; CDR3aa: CASSPETFALNEQFF
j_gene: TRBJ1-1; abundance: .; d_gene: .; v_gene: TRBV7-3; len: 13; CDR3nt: TGTGCCAGCAGCTTAGACTATCACACTGAAGCTTTCTTT; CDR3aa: CASSLDYHTEAFF
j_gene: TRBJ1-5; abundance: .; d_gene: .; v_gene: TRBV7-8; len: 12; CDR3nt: TGTGCCAGCAGCGCCAGGGGTCAGCCCCAGCATTTT; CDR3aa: CASSARGQPQHF
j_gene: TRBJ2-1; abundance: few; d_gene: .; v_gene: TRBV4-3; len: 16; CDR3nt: TGCGCCAGCAGCCAAGATCGCAGGGTTACCTACAATGAGCAGTTCTTC; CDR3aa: CASSQDRRVTYNEQFF
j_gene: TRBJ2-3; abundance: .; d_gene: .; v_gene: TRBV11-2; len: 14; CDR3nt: TGTGCCAGCAGCTTAGTCCAGATCACAGATACGCAGTATTTT; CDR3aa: CASSLVQITDTQYF
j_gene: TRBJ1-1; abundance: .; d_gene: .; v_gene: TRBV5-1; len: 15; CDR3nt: TGCGCCAGCAGCTTGGTCGGGCAGGGCAACACTGAAGCTTTCTTT; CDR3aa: CASSLVGQGNTEAFF
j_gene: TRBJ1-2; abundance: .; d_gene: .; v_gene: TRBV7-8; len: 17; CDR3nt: TGTGCCAGCAGCCCCTACAACGGTCCGCAAGGGGACTATGGCTACACCTTC; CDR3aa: CASSPYNGPQGDYGYTF
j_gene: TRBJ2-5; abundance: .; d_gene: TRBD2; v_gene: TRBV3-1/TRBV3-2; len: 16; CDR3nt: TGTGCCAGCAGCCGACGGGCCTTAGCGGGAGGAGAGACCCAGTACTTC; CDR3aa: CASSRRALAGGETQYF
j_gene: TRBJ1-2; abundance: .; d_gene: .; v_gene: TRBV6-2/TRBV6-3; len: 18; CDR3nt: TGTGCCAGCAGTTACTCGATTTTGGGGCGCGTATCAAAAAGGGGCTACACCTTC; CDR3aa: CASSYSILGRVSKRGYTF
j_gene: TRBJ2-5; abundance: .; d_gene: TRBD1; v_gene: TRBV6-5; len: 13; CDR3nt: TGTGCCAGCAGGGAGACAGGGGAAGAGACCCAGTACTTC; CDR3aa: CASRETGEETQYF
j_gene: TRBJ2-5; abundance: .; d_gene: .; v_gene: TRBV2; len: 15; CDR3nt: TGTGCCAGCAATTCGTTTGGACTACGTCAAGAGACCCAGTACTTC; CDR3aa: CASNSFGLRQETQYF
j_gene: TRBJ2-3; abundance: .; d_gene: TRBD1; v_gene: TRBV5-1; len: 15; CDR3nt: TGCGCCAGCAGCTTGGCGGGACAGGGCACAGATACGCAGTATTTT; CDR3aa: CASSLAGQGTDTQYF
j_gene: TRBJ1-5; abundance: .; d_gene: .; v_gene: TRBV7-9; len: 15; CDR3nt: TGTGCCAGCAGCTTATTCGGGACACAAAATCAGCCCCAGCATTTT; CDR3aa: CASSLFGTQNQPQHF
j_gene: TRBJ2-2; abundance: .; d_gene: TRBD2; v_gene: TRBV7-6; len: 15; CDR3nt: TGTGCCAGCAGCTTCCAGCCGGGGGGGTTCGGGGAGCTGTTTTTT; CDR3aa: CASSFQPGGFGELFF
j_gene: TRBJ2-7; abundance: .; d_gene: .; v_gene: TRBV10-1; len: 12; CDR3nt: TGCGCCAGCAGCCCCCAGCGAAACGAGCAGTACTTC; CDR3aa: CASSPQRNEQYF
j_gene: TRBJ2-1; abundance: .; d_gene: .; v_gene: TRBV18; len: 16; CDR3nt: TGTGCCAGCTCTCAGGGACTTGGAATGTCCTACAATGAGCAGTTCTTC; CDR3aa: CASSQGLGMSYNEQFF
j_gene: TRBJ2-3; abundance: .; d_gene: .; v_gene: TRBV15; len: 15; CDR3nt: TGTGCCACCAGAACAGGGAGGGGGGGCCCAGATACGCAGTATTTT; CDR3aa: CATRTGRGGPDTQYF
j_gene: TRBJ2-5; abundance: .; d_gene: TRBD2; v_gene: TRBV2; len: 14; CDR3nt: TGTGCCAGCACCGGGACACGGGGGGGAGAGACCCAGTACTTC; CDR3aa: CASTGTRGGETQYF
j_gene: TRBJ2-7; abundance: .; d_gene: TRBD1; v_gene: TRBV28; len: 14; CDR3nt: TGTGCCAGCAGTGACGCGGGACAGGGAAACGAGCAGTACTTC; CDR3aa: CASSDAGQGNEQYF